This T cell receptor beta chain was captured by sequencing in a study of blood T cell repertoires in COVID-19. Whole-study context: The analysed material was cDNA or gDNA that came from T cells, B-cell-depleted T cells, or PBMCs.

Generated by immunoSEQ multiplex PCR, the TCRdb table keeps only in-frame clones and is missing some. The repertoire holds roughly 140,000 clones, with 75% to 85% as singletons. This clone was observed a few times. This CDR3 is 15 amino acids long. Unmatched junction bases numbered 5, after V lost 5 bases and J lost 1 base. CDR1 and CDR2 (germline): MNHEY, SVGAGI. The sample consisted of peripheral blood. The chain employs TRBV6-5 and TRBJ1-3; 7 bases agree with TRBD1. This clonotype was obtained from a woman aged 50 to 65 in a cohort sampled during active or convalescent COVID-19. The CDR3 region is CASSLDRESGNTIYF. The CDR3 coding sequence is TGTGCCAGCAGTCTCGACAGGGAGTCTGGAAACACCATATATTTT.